This is a list of T cell receptor beta chains from one sample in a study of cytomegalovirus exposure and HLA in healthy donors. Here immunoSEQ multiplex PCR was the method, and the copy in TCRdb shows in-frame clones only, minus some. The sample records 100,000 to 150,000 clones, under 90% being singletons. The source material was PBMCs. These receptor sequences come from a man aged 30 to 45 in good health and CMV-seronegative. CDR3s include the opening cysteine and the closing phenylalanine or tryptophan. Fields, in order: J gene, D gene, V gene, clone size, CDR3 protein, CDR3 DNA. A D gene is named only where the DNA matches it firmly. Size is stated for part of the rows, as once, few or many counts, or as a class when the clone is expanded.

j_call: TRBJ1-5
d_call: NA
v_call: TRBV6-1
clone_size: NA
cdr3_aa: CASSAVLNQPQHF
cdr3_nt: TGTGCCAGCAGTGCGGTCCTCAATCAGCCCCAGCATTTT

j_call: TRBJ1-1
d_call: TRBD1
v_call: TRBV28
clone_size: NA
cdr3_aa: CASSPGQGGEAFF
cdr3_nt: TGTGCCAGCAGTCCGGGACAGGGGGGTGAAGCTTTCTTT

j_call: TRBJ2-3
d_call: TRBD2
v_call: TRBV15
clone_size: once
cdr3_aa: CATSSPGLGRGVADTQYF
cdr3_nt: TGTGCCACCAGCTCCCCCGGACTGGGGCGGGGGGTTGCGGATACGCAGTATTTT

j_call: TRBJ2-7
d_call: NA
v_call: TRBV6-5
clone_size: NA
cdr3_aa: CASSYSIGVGGLEYF
cdr3_nt: TGTGCCAGCAGTTACTCGATAGGCGTGGGGGGTTTAGAGTACTTC

j_call: TRBJ2-1
d_call: NA
v_call: TRBV5-1
clone_size: NA
cdr3_aa: CASSLHESSYNEQFF
cdr3_nt: TGCGCCAGCAGCTTGCACGAGAGCTCCTACAATGAGCAGTTCTTC

j_call: TRBJ2-7
d_call: TRBD1
v_call: TRBV11-2
clone_size: NA
cdr3_aa: CASSFTQGSEQYF
cdr3_nt: TGTGCCAGCAGCTTCACACAGGGGTCCGAGCAGTACTTC

j_call: TRBJ1-2
d_call: TRBD1
v_call: TRBV18
clone_size: NA
cdr3_aa: CASSPRTGSYGYTF
cdr3_nt: TGTGCCAGCTCACCGAGGACAGGGTCCTATGGCTACACCTTC

j_call: TRBJ1-6
d_call: TRBD1
v_call: TRBV4-1
clone_size: NA
cdr3_aa: CASSQDGAGGSPLHF
cdr3_nt: TGCGCCAGCAGCCAAGATGGAGCAGGGGGTTCACCCCTCCACTTT

j_call: TRBJ1-1
d_call: NA
v_call: TRBV9
clone_size: once
cdr3_aa: CASSKDGGTSHTEAFF
cdr3_nt: TGTGCCAGCAGCAAAGACGGAGGGACCTCTCACACTGAAGCTTTCTTT

j_call: TRBJ1-4
d_call: NA
v_call: TRBV4-1
clone_size: NA
cdr3_aa: CASSPRDMREKLFF
cdr3_nt: TGCGCCAGCAGCCCCCGGGACATGAGGGAAAAACTGTTTTTT

j_call: TRBJ2-4
d_call: TRBD1
v_call: TRBV7-9
clone_size: NA
cdr3_aa: CASSGGQVENIQYF
cdr3_nt: TGTGCCAGCAGCGGCGGACAGGTTGAGAACATTCAGTACTTC

j_call: TRBJ2-5
d_call: TRBD1
v_call: TRBV7-2
clone_size: NA
cdr3_aa: CASSPSGARGQETQYF
cdr3_nt: TGTGCCAGCAGCCCTTCTGGCGCCAGGGGGCAAGAGACCCAGTACTTC